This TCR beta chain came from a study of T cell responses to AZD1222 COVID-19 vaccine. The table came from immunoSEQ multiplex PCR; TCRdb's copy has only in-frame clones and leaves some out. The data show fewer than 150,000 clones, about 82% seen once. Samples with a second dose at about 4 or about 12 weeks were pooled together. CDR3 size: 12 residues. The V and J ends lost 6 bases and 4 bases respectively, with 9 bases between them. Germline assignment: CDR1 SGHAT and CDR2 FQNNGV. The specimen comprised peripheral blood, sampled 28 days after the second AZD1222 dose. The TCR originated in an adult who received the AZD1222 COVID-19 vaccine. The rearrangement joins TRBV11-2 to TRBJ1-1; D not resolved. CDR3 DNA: TGTGCCAGCAGTTTCCAGAGCACTGAAGCTTTCTTT. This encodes CASSFQSTEAFF.